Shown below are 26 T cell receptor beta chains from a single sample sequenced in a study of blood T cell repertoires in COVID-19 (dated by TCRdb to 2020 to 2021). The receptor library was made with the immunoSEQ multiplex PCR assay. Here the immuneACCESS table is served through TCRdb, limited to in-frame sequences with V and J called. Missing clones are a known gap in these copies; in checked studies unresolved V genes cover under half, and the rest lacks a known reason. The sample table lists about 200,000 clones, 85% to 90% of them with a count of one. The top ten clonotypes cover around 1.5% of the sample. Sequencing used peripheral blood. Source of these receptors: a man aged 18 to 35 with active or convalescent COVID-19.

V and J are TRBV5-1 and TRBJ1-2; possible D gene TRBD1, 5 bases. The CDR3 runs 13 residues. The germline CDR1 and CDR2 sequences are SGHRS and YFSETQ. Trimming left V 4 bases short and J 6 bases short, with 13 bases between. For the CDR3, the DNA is TGCGCCAGCAGCGAATCTTCGGGGGATGGCTACACCTTC. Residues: CASSESSGDGYTF.

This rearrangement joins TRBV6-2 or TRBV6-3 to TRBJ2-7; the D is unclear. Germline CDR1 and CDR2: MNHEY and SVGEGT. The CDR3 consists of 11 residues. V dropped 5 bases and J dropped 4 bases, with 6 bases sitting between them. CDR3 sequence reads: CASSRQYEQYF. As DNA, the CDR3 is TGTGCCAGCAGTCGCCAGTACGAGCAGTACTTC.

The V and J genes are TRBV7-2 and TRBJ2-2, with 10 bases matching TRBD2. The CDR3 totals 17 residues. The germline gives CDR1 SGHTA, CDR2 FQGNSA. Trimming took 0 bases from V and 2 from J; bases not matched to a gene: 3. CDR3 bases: TGTGCCAGCAGCTTAGCCCTAGCGGGAGTAAACACCGGGGAGCTGTTTTTT. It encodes CASSLALAGVNTGELFF.

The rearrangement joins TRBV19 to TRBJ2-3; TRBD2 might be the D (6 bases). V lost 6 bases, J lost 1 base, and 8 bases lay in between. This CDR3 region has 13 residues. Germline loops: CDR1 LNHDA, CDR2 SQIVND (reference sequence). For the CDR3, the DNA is TGTGCCAGTAGGACGGGGGGCACAGATACGCAGTATTTT. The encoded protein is CASRTGGTDTQYF.

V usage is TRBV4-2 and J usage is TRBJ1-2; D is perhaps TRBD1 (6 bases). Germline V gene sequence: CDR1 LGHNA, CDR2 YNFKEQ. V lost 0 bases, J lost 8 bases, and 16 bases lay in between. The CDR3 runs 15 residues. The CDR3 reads CASSQERWGGEGYTF. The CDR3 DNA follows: TGTGCCAGCAGCCAAGAACGGTGGGGGGGCGAAGGCTACACCTTC.

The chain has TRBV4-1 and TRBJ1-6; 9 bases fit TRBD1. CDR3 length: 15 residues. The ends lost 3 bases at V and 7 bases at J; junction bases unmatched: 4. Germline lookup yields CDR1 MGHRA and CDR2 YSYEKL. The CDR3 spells CASSQGQGKNSPLHF. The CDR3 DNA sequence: TGCGCCAGCAGCCAGGGACAGGGCAAAAATTCACCCCTCCACTTT.

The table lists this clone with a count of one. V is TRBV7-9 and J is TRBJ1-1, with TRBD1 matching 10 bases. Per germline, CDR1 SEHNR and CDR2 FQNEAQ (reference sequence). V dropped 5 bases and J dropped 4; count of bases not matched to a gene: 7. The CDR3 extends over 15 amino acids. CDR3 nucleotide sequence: TGTGCCAGCAGCCCCCCCGGACAGGGGGGCACTGAAGCTTTCTTT. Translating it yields CASSPPGQGGTEAFF.

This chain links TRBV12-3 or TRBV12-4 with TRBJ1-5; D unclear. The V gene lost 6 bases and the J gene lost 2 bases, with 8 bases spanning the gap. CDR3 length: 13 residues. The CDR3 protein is CASSWRGNQPQHF. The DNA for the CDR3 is TGTGCCAGCAGCTGGCGGGGCAATCAGCCCCAGCATTTT.

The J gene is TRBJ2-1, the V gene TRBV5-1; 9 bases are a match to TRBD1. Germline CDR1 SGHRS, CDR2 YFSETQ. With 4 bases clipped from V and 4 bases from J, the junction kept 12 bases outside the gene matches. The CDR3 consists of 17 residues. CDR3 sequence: CASSRFPPGQGYNEQFF. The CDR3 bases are TGCGCCAGCAGCCGCTTCCCCCCGGGACAGGGTTACAATGAGCAGTTCTTC. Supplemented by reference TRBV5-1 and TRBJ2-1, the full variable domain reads KAGVTQTPRYLIKTRGQQVTLSCSPISGHRSVSWYQQTPGQGLQFLFEYFSETQRNKGNFPGRFSGRQFSNSRSEMNVSTLELGDSALYLCASSRFPPGQGYNEQFFGPGTRLTVL.

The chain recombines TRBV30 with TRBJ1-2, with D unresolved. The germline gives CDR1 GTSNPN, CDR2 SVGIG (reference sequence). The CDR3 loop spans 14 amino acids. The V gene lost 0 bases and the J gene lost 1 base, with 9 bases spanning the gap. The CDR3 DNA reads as TGTGCCTGGAGTGTTGGCAGGTATAACTATGGCTACACCTTC. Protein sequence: CAWSVGRYNYGYTF.

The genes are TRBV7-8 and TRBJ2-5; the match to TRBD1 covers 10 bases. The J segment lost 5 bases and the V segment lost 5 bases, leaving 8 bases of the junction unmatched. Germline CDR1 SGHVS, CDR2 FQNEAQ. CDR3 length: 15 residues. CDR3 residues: CASSPRQGARETQYF. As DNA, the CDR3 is TGTGCCAGCAGCCCGAGACAGGGGGCAAGGGAGACCCAGTACTTC.

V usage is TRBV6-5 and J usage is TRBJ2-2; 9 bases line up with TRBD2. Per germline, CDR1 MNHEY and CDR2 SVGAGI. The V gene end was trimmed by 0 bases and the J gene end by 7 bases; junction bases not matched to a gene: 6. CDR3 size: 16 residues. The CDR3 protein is CASSYSDSGSFGELFF. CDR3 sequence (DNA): TGTGCCAGCAGTTACTCAGATAGCGGGAGTTTCGGGGAGCTGTTTTTT.

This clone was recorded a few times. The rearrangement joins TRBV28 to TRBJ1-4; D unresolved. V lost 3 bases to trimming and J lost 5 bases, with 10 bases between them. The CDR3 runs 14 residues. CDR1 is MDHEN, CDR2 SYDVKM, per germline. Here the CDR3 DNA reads TGTGCCAGCAGTTTGCCAGGAGGGAATGAAAAACTGTTTTTT. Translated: CASSLPGGNEKLFF.

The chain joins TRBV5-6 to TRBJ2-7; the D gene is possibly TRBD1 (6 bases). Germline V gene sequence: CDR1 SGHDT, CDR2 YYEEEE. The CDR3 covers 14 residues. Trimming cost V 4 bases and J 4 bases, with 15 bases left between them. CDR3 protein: CASSGDTVLYEQYF. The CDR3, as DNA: TGTGCCAGCAGCGGGGACACAGTTTTATACGAGCAGTACTTC.

The DNA of the CDR3 is TGTGCCAGCAGCTTCCCCACAGGGCTGGAGAACACTGAAGCTTTCTTT. This sequence encodes CASSFPTGLENTEAFF. V gene TRBV5-4 combines with J gene TRBJ1-1; tentatively, D is TRBD1 (6 bases). Trimming took off 2 bases at V and 1 base at J, with 15 bases between the two ends. The germline V gene has CDR1 SGHNT and CDR2 YYREEE (reference sequence). The CDR3 sequence is 16 residues long.

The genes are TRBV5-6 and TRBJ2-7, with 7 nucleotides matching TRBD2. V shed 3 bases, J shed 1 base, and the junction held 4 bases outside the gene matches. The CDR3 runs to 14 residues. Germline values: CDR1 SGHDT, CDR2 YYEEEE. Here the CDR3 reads CASSWSGISYEQYF. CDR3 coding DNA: TGTGCCAGCAGCTGGAGCGGGATATCCTACGAGCAGTACTTC. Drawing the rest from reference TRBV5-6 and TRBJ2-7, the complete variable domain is DAGVTQSPTHLIKTRGQQVTLRCSPKSGHDTVSWYQQALGQGPQFIFQYYEEEERQRGNFPDRFSGHQFPNYSSELNVNALLLGDSALYLCASSWSGISYEQYFGPGTRLTVT.

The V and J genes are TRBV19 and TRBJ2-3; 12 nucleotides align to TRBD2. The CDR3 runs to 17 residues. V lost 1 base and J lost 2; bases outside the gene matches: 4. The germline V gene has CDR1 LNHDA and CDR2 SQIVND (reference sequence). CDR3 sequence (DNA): TGTGCCAGTAGTATAGGGCTAGCGGGAGGGGCCACAGATACGCAGTATTTT. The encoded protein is CASSIGLAGGATDTQYF.

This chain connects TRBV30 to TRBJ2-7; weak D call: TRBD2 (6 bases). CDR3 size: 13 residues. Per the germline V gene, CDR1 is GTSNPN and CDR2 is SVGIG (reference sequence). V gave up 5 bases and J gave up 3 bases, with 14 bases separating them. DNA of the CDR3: TGTGCCTGGGGACCCGGAGGGTACTACGAGCAGTACTTC. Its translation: CAWGPGGYYEQYF.

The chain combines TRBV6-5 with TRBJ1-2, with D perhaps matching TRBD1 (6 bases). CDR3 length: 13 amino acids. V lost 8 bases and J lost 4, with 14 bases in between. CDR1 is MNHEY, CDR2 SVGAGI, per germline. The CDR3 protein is CASAETGRYGYTF. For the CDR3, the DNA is TGTGCCAGCGCCGAGACAGGCCGCTATGGCTACACCTTC.

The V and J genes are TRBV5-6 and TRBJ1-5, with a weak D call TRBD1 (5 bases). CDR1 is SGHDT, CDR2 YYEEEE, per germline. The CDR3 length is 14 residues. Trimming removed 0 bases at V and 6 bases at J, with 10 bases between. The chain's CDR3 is CASSLARVGQPQHF. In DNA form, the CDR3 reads TGTGCCAGCAGCTTGGCCAGGGTAGGTCAGCCCCAGCATTTT.

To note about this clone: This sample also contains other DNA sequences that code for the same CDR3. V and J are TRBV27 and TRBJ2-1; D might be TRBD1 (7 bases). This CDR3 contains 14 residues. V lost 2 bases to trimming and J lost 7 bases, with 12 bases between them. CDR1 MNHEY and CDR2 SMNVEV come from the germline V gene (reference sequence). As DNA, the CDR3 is TGTGCCAGCAGTTTAGGGCAGGGGGGAAATGAGCAGTTCTTC. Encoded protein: CASSLGQGGNEQFF.

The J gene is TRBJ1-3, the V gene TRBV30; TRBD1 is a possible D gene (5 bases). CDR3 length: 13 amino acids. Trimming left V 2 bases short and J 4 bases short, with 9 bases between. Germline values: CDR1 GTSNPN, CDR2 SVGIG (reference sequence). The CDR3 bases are TGTGCCTGGAGTTCGACAGCCGGAAACACCATATATTTT. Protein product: CAWSSTAGNTIYF.

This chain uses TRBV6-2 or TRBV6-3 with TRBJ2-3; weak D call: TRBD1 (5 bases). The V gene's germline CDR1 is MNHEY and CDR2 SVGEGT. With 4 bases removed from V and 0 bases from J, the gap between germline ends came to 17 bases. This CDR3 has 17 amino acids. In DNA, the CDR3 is TGTGCCAGCAGTTCCCGCAGGGCGACTTCTAGCACAGATACGCAGTATTTT. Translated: CASSSRRATSSTDTQYF.

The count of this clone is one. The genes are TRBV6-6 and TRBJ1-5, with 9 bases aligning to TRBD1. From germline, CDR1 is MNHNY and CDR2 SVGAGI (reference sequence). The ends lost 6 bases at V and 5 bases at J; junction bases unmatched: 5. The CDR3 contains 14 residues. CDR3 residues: CASRLRDRDQPQHF. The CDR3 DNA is TGTGCCAGCAGGCTCCGGGACAGGGATCAGCCCCAGCATTTT.

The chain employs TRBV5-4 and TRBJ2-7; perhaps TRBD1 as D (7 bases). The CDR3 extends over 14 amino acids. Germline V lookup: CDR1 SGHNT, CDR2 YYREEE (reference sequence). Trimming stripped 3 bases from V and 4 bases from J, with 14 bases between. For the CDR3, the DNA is TGTGCCAGCAGCTCAGGGGGGTACGGGTACGAGCAGTACTTC. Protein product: CASSSGGYGYEQYF.

The CDR3 coding sequence is TGTGCCAGCAGCGAAACCACTAGCGGGGGAAGAGAGACCCAGTACTTC. It codes for CASSETTSGGRETQYF. The rearrangement joins TRBV4-2 to TRBJ2-5, with 11 positions matching TRBD2. Germline lookup yields CDR1 LGHNA and CDR2 YNFKEQ. The CDR3 runs 16 residues. With V trimmed by 5 bases and J by 4 bases, 9 bases remained unmatched.